This TCR beta chain comes out of a study of T cells in Graves' hyperthyroidism and ophthalmopathy. RNA transcripts served as the template for amplifying TCR beta CDR3 regions. A first-round RT-PCR of the TCR CDR3 used the HTBI primer set. TCRdb re-derived calls from the multiplex PCR reads in MiXCR, one entry per CDR3 protein. Of 300,000 to 400,000 distinct CDR3 sequences in the sample, under 20% were seen once. Per germline, CDR1 DFQATT and CDR2 SNEGSKA (reference sequence). This CDR3 is built from 13 residues. With 5 bases removed from V and 6 bases from J, the gap between germline ends came to 13 bases.

This sequence was found in a man between 18 and 29 years old with Graves' ophthalmopathy. Sequenced material: blood. The V and J genes are TRBV20-1 and TRBJ1-4; D is uncertain. CDR3 in DNA: TGCAGTGCTCGGACGAGCCTGGATGAAAAACTGTTTTTT. This sequence encodes CSARTSLDEKLFF.